The 16 T cell receptor beta chains below were found in one sample sequenced in a study of regulatory T cells in long-lasting Graves disease. Specified time point: newly diagnosed GD, antithyroid drugs for less than 3 months. The TCR library was made from RNA extracted from PBMCs. Library construction for TCR beta used iRepertoire HTBI primers and Arm-PCR of CDR3 regions. TCRdb passed the multiplex PCR reads through MiXCR, listing each CDR3 protein once. The data hold roughly 420,000 distinct CDR3 sequences, with roughly 16% observed a single time. The specimen was peripheral blood mononuclear cells (PBMCs), collected at new diagnosis, from a patient treated with antithyroid drugs. Receptor source: a female donor with Graves disease.

In this sample, this clonotype turned up many times. This rearrangement joins TRBV13 to TRBJ1-4; perhaps TRBD1 as D (5 bases). The CDR3 consists of 15 residues. Germline V lookup: CDR1 PRHDT, CDR2 FYEKMQ (reference sequence). V gave up 5 bases and J gave up 4 bases, with 14 bases separating them. Here the CDR3 DNA reads TGTGCCAGCAGCCGCAACAGGCCTGGTAATGAAAAACTGTTTTTT. Amino acid sequence: CASSRNRPGNEKLFF.

This sequence joins TRBV4-2 and TRBJ1-4, with 8 positions matching TRBD1. The V and J ends lost 2 bases and 8 bases, in that order; junction bases with no gene match: 7. The CDR3 length is 15 residues. The germline V gene encodes CDR1 LGHNA and CDR2 YNFKEQ. The CDR3 region is CASSQPGQGEEKLFF. As DNA, the CDR3 is TGTGCCAGCAGCCAACCAGGACAGGGAGAAGAAAAACTGTTTTTT.

In this sample, this clonotype turned up many times. The CDR3 DNA follows: TGTGCCAGCAGTTTGGTCGGGCCGGGACAGGGTTTCGTACAGCCCCAGCATTTT. It codes for CASSLVGPGQGFVQPQHF. The rearrangement uses TRBV28 and TRBJ1-5; 9 bases are shared with TRBD1. CDR3 length: 18 residues. J lost 7 bases, V lost 3 bases, and 16 bases had no gene match. From germline, CDR1 is MDHEN and CDR2 SYDVKM. Variable domain in full (rest from reference TRBV28 and TRBJ1-5): DVKVTQSSRYLVKRTGEKVFLECVQDMDHENMFWYRQDPGLGLRLIYFSYDVKMKEKGDIPEGYSVSREKKERFSLILESASTNQTSMYLCASSLVGPGQGFVQPQHFGDGTRLSIL.

This clonotype was counted many times. The gene calls are TRBV7-2 and TRBJ1-2; D gene ambiguous. Trimming pared 1 base from V and 4 bases from J, leaving 13 bases between. Germline V gives CDR1 SGHTA, CDR2 FQGNSA. This CDR3 contains 15 residues. The CDR3 DNA is TGTGCCAGCAGCTTAGTCTCCTCCTCGGGCTATGGCTACACCTTC. Translating it yields CASSLVSSSGYGYTF. The full variable domain, its missing parts supplied by reference TRBV7-2 and TRBJ1-2, is GAGVSQSPSNKVTEKGKDVELRCDPISGHTALYWYRQSLGQGLEFLIYFQGNSAPDKSGLPSDRFSAERTGGSVSTLTIQRTQQEDSAVYLCASSLVSSSGYGYTFGSGTRLTVV.

In this sample, this clonotype turned up many times. V and J are TRBV15 and TRBJ1-5; D is perhaps TRBD1 (6 bases). The CDR3 length is 15 residues. Trimming left V 1 base short and J 2 bases short, with 9 bases between. Per the germline V gene, CDR1 is LNHNV and CDR2 is YYDKDF (reference sequence). CDR3 DNA: TGTGCCACCAGCAGAGCAGGGGCGCGCAATCAGCCCCAGCATTTT. Encoded protein: CATSRAGARNQPQHF.

This clonotype has only a few counts. The gene calls are TRBV3-1 and TRBJ1-1; D is uncertain. Germline V gene data show CDR1 as LGHDT and CDR2 as YNNKEL (reference sequence). With 5 bases removed from V and 0 bases from J, the gap between germline ends came to 10 bases. The CDR3 covers 14 residues. The CDR3 spells CASSWRLMNTEAFF. The CDR3 region has the DNA TGTGCCAGCAGCTGGAGGCTCATGAACACTGAAGCTTTCTTT.

This clonotype was counted ten times or more. This chain links TRBV11-2 with TRBJ1-4, with 8 bases fitting TRBD1. Germline CDR1 reads SGHAT; CDR2 reads FQNNGV. The CDR3 covers 15 residues. J was trimmed by 11 bases and V by 4 bases; bases with no gene match: 12. The CDR3 nucleotides are TGTGCCAGCAGCTCCCTAGGACAGGGTCAGGGGAAACTGTTTTTT. This translates into CASSSLGQGQGKLFF. Complete variable domain (other parts from reference TRBV11-2 and TRBJ1-4): EAGVAQSPRYKIIEKRQSVAFWCNPISGHATLYWYQQILGQGPKLLIQFQNNGVVDDSQLPKDRFSAERLKGVDSTLKIQPAKLEDSAVYLCASSSLGQGQGKLFFGSGTQLSVL.

At least ten counts were recorded for this clonotype. The chain couples TRBV29-1 to TRBJ2-1, with TRBD1 as a possible D gene (5 bases). Germline values: CDR1 SQVTM, CDR2 ANQGSEA. The V and J ends lost 7 bases and 8 bases respectively, with 21 bases between them. The CDR3 has 14 amino acids. The CDR3 reads CSAEDRSESYEQFF. CDR3 coding DNA: TGCAGCGCCGAAGACAGATCGGAGAGCTATGAGCAGTTCTTC.

This clonotype showed up many times. The chain carries TRBV2 and TRBJ1-5; no clear D. The CDR3 runs 13 residues. V lost 3 bases, J lost 10 bases, and 13 bases lay in between. Germline V gives CDR1 SNHLY, CDR2 FYNNEI. For the CDR3, the DNA is TGTGCCAGCAGTGAGGCAGCTTGGCATCCCCAGCATTTT. It codes for CASSEAAWHPQHF.

A few counts support this clonotype. The chain combines TRBV5-1 with TRBJ1-4; weak D call: TRBD1 (5 bases). The CDR3 is 15 amino acids. CDR1 and CDR2 from the germline V gene are SGHRS and YFSETQ. Trimming pared 0 bases from V and 8 bases from J, leaving 14 bases between. The CDR3: CASSLESRVGEKLFF. The CDR3 nucleotides are TGCGCCAGCAGCTTGGAATCCAGGGTGGGAGAAAAACTGTTTTTT.

The table lists this clonotype with many counts. The rearrangement joins TRBV13 to TRBJ2-6, with D uncertain. The CDR3 consists of 17 residues. With 6 bases removed from V and 0 bases from J, the gap between germline ends came to 15 bases. CDR1 and CDR2 (germline): PRHDT, FYEKMQ (reference sequence). CDR3 DNA sequence: TGTGCCAGCAGTTTCCAATACCGTACCTCTGGGGCCAACGTCCTGACTTTC. Amino acid sequence: CASSFQYRTSGANVLTF.

The table lists this clonotype with a few counts. V usage is TRBV19 and J usage is TRBJ2-2, with a tentative D call TRBD1 (6 bases). Germline CDR1 LNHDA, CDR2 SQIVND (reference sequence). The V gene lost 6 bases and the J gene lost 3 bases, with 17 bases spanning the gap. The CDR3 contains 16 residues. The CDR3 loop is CASSFAGTFDTGELFF. Written as DNA, the CDR3 is TGTGCCAGTAGCTTTGCCGGGACATTCGACACCGGGGAGCTGTTTTTT.

This clonotype was detected many times. The chain combines TRBV2 with TRBJ1-2; D is perhaps TRBD1 (6 bases). V lost 6 bases to trimming and J lost 9 bases, with 11 bases between them. The germline CDR1 and CDR2 sequences are SNHLY and FYNNEI. The CDR3 loop spans 11 amino acids. CDR3 loop: CASRNRASYTF. The CDR3 nucleotides are TGTGCCAGCAGGAACAGGGCTAGCTACACCTTC.

This clonotype has ten or more counts. The V and J genes are TRBV6-1 and TRBJ1-5, with no clear D. The V gene lost 6 bases and the J gene lost 0 bases, with 3 bases spanning the gap. Per the germline V gene, CDR1 is MNHNS and CDR2 is SASEGT. This CDR3 has 12 amino acids. CDR3 in amino acids: CASRYSNQPQHF. Here the CDR3 DNA reads TGTGCCAGCAGGTATAGCAATCAGCCCCAGCATTTT.

This clonotype has ten or more counts. V and J are TRBV19 and TRBJ1-1; no clear D. The germline gives CDR1 LNHDA, CDR2 SQIVND (reference sequence). The CDR3 is 15 residues long. The germline V and J ends were trimmed by 3 bases and 1 base, with 12 bases remaining between them. Here the CDR3 DNA reads TGTGCCAGTAGTATGGGAAGGGTTACGAACACTGAAGCTTTCTTT. This codes for CASSMGRVTNTEAFF.

This clonotype has just one count. Likely a read error: the CDR3 ends without its conserved phenylalanine or tryptophan. No DNA is shown, since the ends of the CDR3 on it are uncertain; the CDR3 is the one TCRdb lists. The genes are TRBV11-2 and TRBJ2-1; the table assigns TRBD1, which was not confirmed against the DNA. The CDR3 has 12 residues if both end residues are counted. Per the germline V gene, CDR1 is SGHAT and CDR2 is FQNNGV. CDR3 in amino acids: CASSLAATVEVL.